This TCR beta chain was identified during a study of long-term antiretroviral therapy in people with HIV. Points from the study as a whole: Clones that had undergone expansion before ART dominated the repertoire at all time points.

Worth noting for this clone: Its antigen is still unknown. Within the sample, other DNA sequences also encode this same CDR3.

Researchers ran immunoSEQ v3.0 at survey level. TCRdb's table, derived via immunoSEQ multiplex PCR, lists solely in-frame clones and lacks some. The table shows 19,000 or so clones, with roughly 78% occurring only once. V was clipped by 5 bases and J by 4 bases, with 12 bases between them. The germline V gene has CDR1 SEHNR and CDR2 FQNEAQ (reference sequence). This CDR3 contains 13 residues. This sequence originates from a woman in her forties with HIV. The V call is TRBV7-9, the J call TRBJ2-7; D possibly corresponds to TRBD1 (5 bases). Source: unsorted PBMCs, taken 0.2 years after starting antiretroviral therapy. In DNA form, the CDR3 reads TGTGCCAGCAGCCCAGGGAATCTTTACGAGCAGTACTTC. Translated: CASSPGNLYEQYF.